Shown below are 20 T cell receptor beta chains from a single sample sequenced in a study of CD8 T cell repertoires and HIV-1 epitope variants. Sequencing was performed with immunoSEQ multiplex PCR; in TCRdb, only in-frame clones are kept and a portion is missing. Of 80,000 to 95,000 clones listed, roughly four fifths are singletons. Sample: uncultured baseline CD8+ T cells from peripheral blood mononuclear cells (PBMCs). Source of these receptors: a male donor with HIV.

This clone was observed once. The rearrangement uses TRBV9 and TRBJ1-2, with D unresolved. Deletions cut 3 bases from V and 2 bases from J, with 5 bases between. Germline assignment: CDR1 SGDLS and CDR2 YYNGEE. This CDR3 contains 12 residues. The CDR3, as DNA: TGTGCCAGCAGCGGTGACAACTATGGCTACACCTTC. Its protein is CASSGDNYGYTF.

The chain combines TRBV14 with TRBJ2-1, with 16 bases identical to TRBD2. Germline loops: CDR1 SGHDN, CDR2 FVKESK. This CDR3 region has 17 residues. The J segment lost 6 bases and the V segment lost 3 bases, leaving 5 bases of the junction unmatched. CDR3 coding DNA: TGTGCCAGCAGCCAGGGACTAGCGGGAGGGTCGCGCAATGAGCAGTTCTTC. This encodes CASSQGLAGGSRNEQFF.

The V gene is TRBV6-5, the J gene TRBJ2-7, with D maybe TRBD1 (5 bases). V lost 0 bases, J lost 6 bases, and 18 bases lay in between. There are 16 residues in the CDR3. Germline values: CDR1 MNHEY, CDR2 SVGAGI. The CDR3 protein is CASSYSPLDFTGEQYF. CDR3 nucleotide sequence: TGTGCCAGCAGTTACTCGCCGTTAGATTTTACAGGCGAGCAGTACTTC.

The chain carries TRBV2 and TRBJ1-4; no definite D call. CDR3 size: 15 residues. Germline assignment: CDR1 SNHLY and CDR2 FYNNEI. V gave up 4 bases and J gave up 0 bases, with 9 bases separating them. CDR3 region: CASSGSPTTNEKLFF. CDR3 coding DNA: TGTGCCAGCAGTGGGTCGCCTACAACTAATGAAAAACTGTTTTTT.

The chain employs TRBV5-6 and TRBJ2-3; weak D call: TRBD2 (6 bases). Trimming shortened V by 0 bases and J by 6 bases, and 14 bases separated the two germline ends. Germline assignment: CDR1 SGHDT and CDR2 YYEEEE. The CDR3 runs 15 residues. CDR3 in amino acids: CASSLAGVTRDTQYF. The CDR3 DNA reads TGTGCCAGCAGCTTGGCGGGGGTAACCAGGGATACGCAGTATTTT.

The chain joins TRBV5-1 to TRBJ1-2; unclear D gene. Germline lookup yields CDR1 SGHRS and CDR2 YFSETQ. The CDR3 consists of 15 residues. Trimming shortened V by 6 bases and J by 1 base, and 16 bases separated the two germline ends. The CDR3 protein is CASTIRLGFNYGYTF. The CDR3 DNA reads as TGCGCCAGCACAATCCGACTAGGGTTTAACTATGGCTACACCTTC.

The CDR3 DNA sequence: TGTGCCAGCAGTTTAACCGTGACAGGGGGCCCGAGGCCCTACGAGCAGTACTTC. It translates to CASSLTVTGGPRPYEQYF. The rearrangement uses TRBV27 and TRBJ2-7; the match to TRBD1 covers 10 bases. With 2 bases clipped from V and 2 bases from J, the junction kept 12 bases outside the gene matches. The V gene's germline CDR1 is MNHEY and CDR2 SMNVEV (reference sequence). This CDR3 contains 18 residues.

The chain has TRBV7-9 and TRBJ2-1; 8 bases match TRBD1. The germline CDR1 and CDR2 sequences are SEHNR and FQNEAQ (reference sequence). This CDR3 has 15 residues. With V trimmed by 1 base and J by 7 bases, 6 bases remained unmatched. CDR3 nucleotide sequence: TGTGCCAGCAGCTTAGGTGGGACAGGAATTAATGAGCAGTTCTTC. This gives the protein CASSLGGTGINEQFF.

The CDR3 coding sequence is TGTGCCAGCAGTCCCTCGACAGGTGAGGGTGAAAAACTGTTTTTT. It yields the protein CASSPSTGEGEKLFF. The chain joins TRBV28 to TRBJ1-4; D is perhaps TRBD1 (6 bases). Trimming cost V 5 bases and J 7 bases, with 17 bases left between them. The CDR3 covers 15 residues. Looked up from germline, CDR1 is MDHEN and CDR2 is SYDVKM.

V is TRBV27 and J is TRBJ2-1; 10 bases match TRBD2. CDR3 length: 16 residues. Germline V gives CDR1 MNHEY, CDR2 SMNVEV (reference sequence). V lost 8 bases and J lost 3; bases outside the gene matches: 10. CDR3 region: CASRSAGTSVYNEQFF. The CDR3 nucleotides read TGTGCCAGCCGATCCGCCGGGACTAGCGTCTACAATGAGCAGTTCTTC.

This chain links TRBV19 with TRBJ1-4; TRBD1 matches 7 bases. The CDR3 is made up of 15 amino acids. Trimming at V came to 7 bases and at J to 5 bases, leaving 10 bases not matched to a gene. Germline V gene data show CDR1 as LNHDA and CDR2 as SQIVND (reference sequence). CDR3 in DNA: TGTGCCAGTACCCCGGGGGGACAGCAGAATGAAAAACTGTTTTTT. Protein: CASTPGGQQNEKLFF.

This clone has more than one count but fewer than ten. The chain carries TRBV30 and TRBJ1-2, with 7 positions matching TRBD1. There are 13 residues in the CDR3. V shed 3 bases, J shed 3 bases, and the junction held 4 bases outside the gene matches. CDR1 and CDR2 from the germline V gene are GTSNPN and SVGIG (reference sequence). The CDR3 region is CAWSGGTDYGYTF. The CDR3 DNA is TGTGCCTGGAGCGGAGGGACAGACTATGGCTACACCTTC.

The gene calls are TRBV2 and TRBJ2-7; TRBD1 might be the D (6 bases). The germline V gene encodes CDR1 SNHLY and CDR2 FYNNEI. V was clipped by 3 bases and J by 4 bases, with 10 bases between them. CDR3 length equals 13 residues. The CDR3 sequence: CASSEEGGYEQYF. CDR3 nucleotides: TGTGCCAGCAGTGAGGAAGGGGGTTACGAGCAGTACTTC.

The V call is TRBV6-1, the J call TRBJ2-3; 8 bases line up with TRBD1. After removal of 3 bases from V and 4 bases from J, the junction contained 9 bases not matched to a gene. CDR1 and CDR2 from the germline V gene are MNHNS and SASEGT. The CDR3 runs to 16 residues. As DNA, the CDR3 is TGTGCCAGCAGTGAGAGGCGCAGGGGGCAGGCAGATACGCAGTATTTT. Translated: CASSERRRGQADTQYF.

In regard to this clone: This sample includes further DNA sequences coding for the same CDR3. This rearrangement joins TRBV9 to TRBJ2-5; D is perhaps TRBD1 or TRBD2 (5 bases each). The germline V gene encodes CDR1 SGDLS and CDR2 YYNGEE. This CDR3 spans 15 amino acids. The ends were cut back, 0 bases at V and 0 bases at J, with 9 bases in the middle. CDR3 nucleotide sequence: TGTGCCAGCAGCGTAGCGGGGCTGTACCAAGAGACCCAGTACTTC. Translation gives CASSVAGLYQETQYF.

This clone was observed a handful of times. The V and J genes are TRBV5-1 and TRBJ1-1; a possible D gene is TRBD1 (5 bases). CDR1 and CDR2 (germline): SGHRS, YFSETQ. V lost 6 bases to trimming and J lost 1 base, with 13 bases between them. This CDR3 spans 14 amino acids. The CDR3 region is CASNWGGENTEAFF. The CDR3 bases are TGCGCCAGCAATTGGGGGGGTGAGAACACTGAAGCTTTCTTT.

The chain is built from TRBV15 and TRBJ2-3, with 7 bases matching TRBD1. CDR3 length: 14 amino acids. Unmatched junction bases numbered 3, after V lost 6 bases and J lost 0 bases. Germline CDR1 is LNHNV and CDR2 is YYDKDF (reference sequence). In DNA form, the CDR3 reads TGTGCCACCAGGAGGGACAGTAGCACAGATACGCAGTATTTT. Its translation: CATRRDSSTDTQYF. Combining the CDR3 with reference TRBV15 and TRBJ2-3 gives the whole variable domain DAMVIQNPRYQVTQFGKPVTLSCSQTLNHNVMYWYQQKSSQAPKLLFHYYDKDFNNEADTPDNFQSRRPNTSFCFLDIRSPGLGDTAMYLCATRRDSSTDTQYFGPGTRLTVL.

This rearrangement joins TRBV19 to TRBJ1-2; no clear D. V lost 0 bases and J 1 base, leaving 9 bases between the germline ends. The germline V gene encodes CDR1 LNHDA and CDR2 SQIVND (reference sequence). This CDR3 spans 15 amino acids. In nucleotides, the CDR3 is TGTGCCAGTAGTATAGATGGCTCTTTTAACTATGGCTACACCTTC. Protein: CASSIDGSFNYGYTF.

This clone has only a few counts. This chain links TRBV6-6 with TRBJ2-5; D unclear. V lost 1 base and J 4 bases, leaving 7 bases between the germline ends. Germline CDR1 reads MNHNY; CDR2 reads SVGAGI (reference sequence). The CDR3 consists of 13 residues. CDR3 sequence reads: CASSYLAAETQYF. For the CDR3, the DNA is TGTGCCAGCAGTTACTTGGCGGCAGAGACCCAGTACTTC.

The chain recombines TRBV6-5 with TRBJ2-7, with D perhaps TRBD1 (6 bases). V was pared by 2 bases and J by 7 bases, with 12 bases between. Germline CDR1 is MNHEY and CDR2 is SVGAGI. The length of the CDR3 is 13 residues. The CDR3: CASSYPGRGEQYF. CDR3 DNA sequence: TGTGCCAGCAGTTACCCGGGAAGGGGGGAGCAGTACTTC.